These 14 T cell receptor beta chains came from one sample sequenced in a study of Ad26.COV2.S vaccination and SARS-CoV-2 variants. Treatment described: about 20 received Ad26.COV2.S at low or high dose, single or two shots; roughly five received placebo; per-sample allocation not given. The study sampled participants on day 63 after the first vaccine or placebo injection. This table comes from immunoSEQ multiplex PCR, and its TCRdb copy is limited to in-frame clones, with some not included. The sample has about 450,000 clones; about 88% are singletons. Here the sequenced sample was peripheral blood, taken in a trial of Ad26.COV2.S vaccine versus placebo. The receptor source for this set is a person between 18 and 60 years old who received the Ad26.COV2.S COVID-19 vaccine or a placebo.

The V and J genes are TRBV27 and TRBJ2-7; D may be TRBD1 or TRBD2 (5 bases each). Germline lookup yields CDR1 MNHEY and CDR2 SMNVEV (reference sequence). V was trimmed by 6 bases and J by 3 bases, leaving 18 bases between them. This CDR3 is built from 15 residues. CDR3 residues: CASRLVRDPFYEQYF. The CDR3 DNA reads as TGTGCCAGCAGGCTCGTGAGGGACCCTTTCTACGAGCAGTACTTC.

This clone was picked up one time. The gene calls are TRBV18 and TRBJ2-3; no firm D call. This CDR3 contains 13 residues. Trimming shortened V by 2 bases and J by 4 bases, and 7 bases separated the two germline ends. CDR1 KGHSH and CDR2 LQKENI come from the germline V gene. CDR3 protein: CASSPSFADTQYF. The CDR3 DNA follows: TGTGCCAGCTCACCAAGTTTTGCAGATACGCAGTATTTT.

This CDR3 is CASSQPRGLAGALLIGDTQYF. The CDR3 nucleotides read TGCGCCAGCAGCCAACCGCGGGGACTAGCGGGAGCTCTATTGATAGGAGATACGCAGTATTTT. The rearrangement links TRBV4-1 to TRBJ2-3; 14 nucleotides match TRBD2. From germline, CDR1 is MGHRA and CDR2 YSYEKL. V gave up 2 bases and J gave up 5 bases; unmatched junction bases: 18. The CDR3 is made up of 21 amino acids.

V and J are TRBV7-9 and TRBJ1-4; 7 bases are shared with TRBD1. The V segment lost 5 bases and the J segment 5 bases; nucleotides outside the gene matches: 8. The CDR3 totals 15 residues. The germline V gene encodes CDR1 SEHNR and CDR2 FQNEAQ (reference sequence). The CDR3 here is CASSPVRGENEKLFF. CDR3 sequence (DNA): TGTGCCAGCAGCCCTGTCAGGGGGGAGAATGAAAAACTGTTTTTT.

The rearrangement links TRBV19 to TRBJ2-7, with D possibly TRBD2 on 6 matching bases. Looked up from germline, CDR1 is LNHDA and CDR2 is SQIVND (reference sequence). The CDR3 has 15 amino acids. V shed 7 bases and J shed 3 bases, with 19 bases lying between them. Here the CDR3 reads CASTMGGVGLYEQYF. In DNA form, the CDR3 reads TGTGCCAGTACAATGGGAGGAGTGGGCCTCTACGAGCAGTACTTC. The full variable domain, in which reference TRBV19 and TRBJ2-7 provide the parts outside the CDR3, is DGGITQSPKYLFRKEGQNVTLSCEQNLNHDAMYWYRQDPGQGLRLIYYSQIVNDFQKGDIAEGYSVSREKKESFPLTVTSAQKNPTAFYLCASTMGGVGLYEQYFGPGTRLTVT.

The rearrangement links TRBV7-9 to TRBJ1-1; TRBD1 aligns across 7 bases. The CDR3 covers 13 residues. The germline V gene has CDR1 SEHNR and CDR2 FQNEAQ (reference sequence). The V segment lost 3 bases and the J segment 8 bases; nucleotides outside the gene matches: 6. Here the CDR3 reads CASSLAGTAEAFF. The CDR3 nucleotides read TGTGCCAGCAGCTTGGCCGGGACAGCCGAAGCTTTCTTT.

The CDR3 DNA follows: TGTGCCAGCAGTTTCGACAGAAACTATGGCTACACCTTC. Protein: CASSFDRNYGYTF. The chain uses TRBV28 and TRBJ1-2; D perhaps matches TRBD1 (5 bases). From germline, CDR1 is MDHEN and CDR2 SYDVKM. Trimming pared 3 bases from V and 2 bases from J, leaving 7 bases between. This CDR3 is built from 13 residues.

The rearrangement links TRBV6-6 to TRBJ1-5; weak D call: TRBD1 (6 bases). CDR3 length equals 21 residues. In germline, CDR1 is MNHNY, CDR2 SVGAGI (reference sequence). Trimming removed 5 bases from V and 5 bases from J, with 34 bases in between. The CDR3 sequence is CASSPYPQSLYKVAGDQPQHF. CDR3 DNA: TGTGCCAGCAGTCCATACCCACAGTCCCTGTACAAGGTTGCAGGGGATCAGCCCCAGCATTTT.

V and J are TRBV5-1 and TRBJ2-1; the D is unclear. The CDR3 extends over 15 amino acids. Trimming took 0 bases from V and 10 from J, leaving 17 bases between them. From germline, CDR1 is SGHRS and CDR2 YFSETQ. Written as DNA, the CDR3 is TGCGCCAGCAGCTTGGCTCTTAGGCAGGATGGGGAGCAGTTCTTC. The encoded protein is CASSLALRQDGEQFF.

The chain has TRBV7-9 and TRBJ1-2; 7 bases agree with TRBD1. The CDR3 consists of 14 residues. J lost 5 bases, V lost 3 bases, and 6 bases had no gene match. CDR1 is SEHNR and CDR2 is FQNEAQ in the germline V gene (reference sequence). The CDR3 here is CASSFPGQLYGYTF. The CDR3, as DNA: TGTGCCAGCAGCTTCCCGGGACAGTTATATGGCTACACCTTC.

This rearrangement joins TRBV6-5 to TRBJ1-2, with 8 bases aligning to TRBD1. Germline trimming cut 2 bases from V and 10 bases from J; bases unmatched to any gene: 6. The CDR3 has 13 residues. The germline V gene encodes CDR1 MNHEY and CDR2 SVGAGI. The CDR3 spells CASSYGHRGDYTF. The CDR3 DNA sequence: TGTGCCAGCAGTTACGGGCACAGGGGGGACTACACCTTC.

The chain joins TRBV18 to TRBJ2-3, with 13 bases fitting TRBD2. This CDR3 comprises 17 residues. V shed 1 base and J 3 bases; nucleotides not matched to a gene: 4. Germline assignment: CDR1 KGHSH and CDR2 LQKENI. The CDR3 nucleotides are TGTGCCAGCTCACCACTTGGACTAGCGGGAGCAACAGATACGCAGTATTTT. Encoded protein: CASSPLGLAGATDTQYF.

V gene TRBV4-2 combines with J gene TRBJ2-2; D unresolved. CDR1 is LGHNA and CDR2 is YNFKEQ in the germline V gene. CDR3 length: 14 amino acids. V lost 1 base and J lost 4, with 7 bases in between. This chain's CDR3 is CASSQGDVTGELFF. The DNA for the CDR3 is TGTGCCAGCAGCCAAGGAGACGTCACCGGGGAGCTGTTTTTT.

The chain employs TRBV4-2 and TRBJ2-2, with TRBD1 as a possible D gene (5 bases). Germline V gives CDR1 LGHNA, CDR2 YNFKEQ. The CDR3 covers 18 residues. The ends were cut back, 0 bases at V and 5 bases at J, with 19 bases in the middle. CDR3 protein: CASSQDRLLGRLTGELFF. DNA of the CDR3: TGTGCCAGCAGCCAAGATAGGTTGTTGGGGCGGTTAACCGGGGAGCTGTTTTTT.